The TCR beta chain described here comes from a study of shared clonotypes between healthy human individuals. Study-wide findings and caveats: Several donors held about 5.1% of naive CD4 clonotypes in common. As a rule, naive subsets had a larger estimated richness than memory subsets.

Profiling relied on immunoSEQ multiplex PCR, and the TCRdb table lists in-frame clones only, not all of them. The sample lists about 2.1 million clones, 93% occurring once. This CDR3 contains 16 residues. Germline V gives CDR1 SGHDN, CDR2 FVKESK. The V and J ends lost 2 bases and 7 bases respectively, with 17 bases between them. The naive CD8 subset, CD45RO-negative cells positively selected for CCR7, excluded terminally differentiated effector memory CD45RA+ cells. Concerning this clone itself: The target antigen is unknown.

The gene calls are TRBV14 and TRBJ1-4, with unresolved D. Sequencing input: naive CD8+ T cells from PBMCs. This TCR came from a man aged 18-30 years in good health. Some clones in this sample may be carry-over from other donors' samples. In DNA, the CDR3 is TGTGCCAGCAGCCAATCTGTACGGGGAGTGGGTGAAAAACTGTTTTTT. Amino acids: CASSQSVRGVGEKLFF.